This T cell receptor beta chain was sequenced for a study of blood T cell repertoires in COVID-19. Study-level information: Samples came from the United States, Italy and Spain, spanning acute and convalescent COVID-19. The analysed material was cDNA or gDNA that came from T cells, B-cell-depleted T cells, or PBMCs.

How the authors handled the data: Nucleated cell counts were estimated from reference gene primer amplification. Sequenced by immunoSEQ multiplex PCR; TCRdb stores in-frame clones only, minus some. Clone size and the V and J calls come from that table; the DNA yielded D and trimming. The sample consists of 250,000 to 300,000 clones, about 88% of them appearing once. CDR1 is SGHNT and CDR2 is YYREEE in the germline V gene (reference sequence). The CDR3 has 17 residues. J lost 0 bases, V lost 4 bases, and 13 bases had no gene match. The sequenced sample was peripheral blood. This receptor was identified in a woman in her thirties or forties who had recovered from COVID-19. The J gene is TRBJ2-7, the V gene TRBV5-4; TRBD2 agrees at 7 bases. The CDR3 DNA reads TGTGCCAGCAGCCCGTCGCGGGGGTTGCGGGGCTCCTACGAGCAGTACTTC. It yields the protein CASSPSRGLRGSYEQYF. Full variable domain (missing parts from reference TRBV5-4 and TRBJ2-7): ETGVTQSPTHLIKTRGQQVTLRCSSQSGHNTVSWYQQALGQGPQFIFQYYREEENGRGNFPPRFSGLQFPNYSSELNVNALELDDSALYLCASSPSRGLRGSYEQYFGPGTRLTVT.